This T cell receptor (beta chain) is drawn from a study of blood T cell repertoires in COVID-19. Overall study context: Samples of COVID-19 (acute and convalescent) were obtained from the United States, Italy and Spain.

Some clones are missing from TCRdb's copy, which holds only in-frame ones; the method was immunoSEQ multiplex PCR. This sample has hundreds of thousands of clones; just under 90% occur once, and the top ten carry roughly 0.26%. Trimming left V 0 bases short and J 4 bases short, with 12 bases between. The length of the CDR3 is 15 residues. Germline V gene data show CDR1 as MNHEY and CDR2 as SVGAGI. The sequencing input was peripheral blood. This sequence originates from a woman between 18 and 29 years old with acute or convalescent COVID-19. V and J are TRBV6-5 and TRBJ1-2, with no clear D. The CDR3 protein is CASSYSTTGTYGYTF. DNA of the CDR3: TGTGCCAGCAGTTACTCCACGACGGGAACCTATGGCTACACCTTC.